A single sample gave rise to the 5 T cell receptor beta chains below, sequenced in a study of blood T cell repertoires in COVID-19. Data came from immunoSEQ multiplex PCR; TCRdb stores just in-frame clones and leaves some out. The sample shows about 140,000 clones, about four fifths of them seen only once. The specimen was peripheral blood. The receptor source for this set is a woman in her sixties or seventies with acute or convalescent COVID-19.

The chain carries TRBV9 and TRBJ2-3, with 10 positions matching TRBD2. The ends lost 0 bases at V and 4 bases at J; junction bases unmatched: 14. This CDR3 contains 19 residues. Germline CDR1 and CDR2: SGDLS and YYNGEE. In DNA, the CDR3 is TGTGCCAGCAGCGTAGCCCCCATTTTTCTAGCGGGAGACCCAGATACGCAGTATTTT. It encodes CASSVAPIFLAGDPDTQYF.

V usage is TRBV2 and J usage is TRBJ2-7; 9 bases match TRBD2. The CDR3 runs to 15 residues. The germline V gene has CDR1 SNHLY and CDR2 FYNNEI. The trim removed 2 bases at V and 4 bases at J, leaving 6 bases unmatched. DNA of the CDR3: TGTGCCAGCAGTGAACAGATAGCGGGAGAATACGAGCAGTACTTC. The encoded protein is CASSEQIAGEYEQYF.

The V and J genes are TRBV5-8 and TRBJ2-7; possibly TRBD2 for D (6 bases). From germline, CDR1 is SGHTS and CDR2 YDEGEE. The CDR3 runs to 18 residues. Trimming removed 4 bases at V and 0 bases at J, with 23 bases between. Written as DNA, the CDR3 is TGTGCCAGCAGCGCCGCGGGGACTGGATCCTTCCGCTCCTACGAGCAGTACTTC. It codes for CASSAAGTGSFRSYEQYF.

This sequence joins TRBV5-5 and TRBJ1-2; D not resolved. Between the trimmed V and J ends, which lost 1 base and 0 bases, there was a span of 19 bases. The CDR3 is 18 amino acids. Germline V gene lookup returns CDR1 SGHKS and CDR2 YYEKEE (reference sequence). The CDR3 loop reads CASSLFPLNGRANYGYTF. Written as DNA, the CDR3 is TGTGCCAGCAGCTTGTTTCCCCTGAATGGGAGGGCTAACTATGGCTACACCTTC.

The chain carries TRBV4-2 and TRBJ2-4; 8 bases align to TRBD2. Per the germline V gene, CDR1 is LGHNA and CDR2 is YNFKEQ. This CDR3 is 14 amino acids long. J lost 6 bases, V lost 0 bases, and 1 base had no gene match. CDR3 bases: TGTGCCAGCAGCCAAGAACTAGCGGTAAACATTCAGTACTTC. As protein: CASSQELAVNIQYF.